This T cell receptor (beta chain) was identified in a study of T-cell memory formation after mild COVID-19. Looking at the study overall: TCR clusters were mostly donor specific.

The study's findings and limits: Clones contracting across day 15 to 85 had a balanced CD4/CD8 profile; later expanding clones leaned CD4+.

TCRdb processed the 5' RACE reads anew with MiXCR; each CDR3 protein has one entry. The sample consists of 210,000 or so distinct CDR3 sequences, 10% to 13% of them appearing once. V shed 3 bases, J shed 6 bases, and the junction held 9 bases outside the gene matches. From germline, CDR1 is SGHTA and CDR2 FQGNSA. CDR3 length equals 15 residues. A word on this clonotype: The antigen remains undetermined. A much bigger clone sits one base away, suggesting this may be a read error.

The chain is built from TRBV7-2 and TRBJ2-5; 8 bases agree with TRBD1. Sequencing used PBMCs or a T cell subset sorted from them (not recorded which). This TCR came from a man between 18 and 35 years old who had mild COVID-19 (a few samples of this study predate the infection). Cell type and time point are not known. The CDR3 region is CASSLATYRGKTQYF. As DNA, the CDR3 is TGTGCCAGCAGCTTGGCCACGTACAGGGGGAAGACCCAGTACTTC.